The clone carrying this T cell receptor (beta chain) appeared a few times. The antigen is unknown. Each TCR beta library was made by quantitative 5'-RACE that incorporated molecular barcodes. TCRdb reprocessed the 5' RACE reads via MiXCR and lists one record per CDR3 protein. The table has about 800,000 distinct CDR3 sequences, about 12% seen once. This record comes from a study of CD8 T cells in ankylosing spondylitis. Unmatched junction bases numbered 10, after V lost 5 bases and J lost 7 bases. The CDR3 sequence is 14 residues long. The study's findings and limits: Past studies reported some motif variants in reactive arthritis synovial fluid and blood. Seemingly distinctive of ankylosing spondylitis blood was a TCR beta motif formed by eight highly homologous variants. Disease-linked clones were CD8+ and relatively rare in peripheral blood. Within matched ankylosing spondylitis synovial fluid, disease-linked clones were reportedly significantly enriched.

Sequenced sample: blood, either unsorted or a sorted T cell fraction (not recorded which). The V call is TRBV12-3 or TRBV12-4, the J call TRBJ2-7; 8 nucleotides agree with TRBD2. The TCR was taken from a male donor with ankylosing spondylitis. The CDR3 region is CASSPTGGVREQYF. In nucleotides, the CDR3 is TGTGCCAGCAGTCCCACGGGGGGGGTCCGGGAGCAGTACTTC.